This TCR beta chain was captured in a study of blood T cells in healthy people across ages. PCR was performed a second time for roughly 7 to 11 cycles using a sample-barcoded 5' primer and a J-beta primer mix. TCRdb re-called the 5' RACE reads through MiXCR, storing one row per CDR3 protein. The sample has approximately 800,000 distinct CDR3 sequences; 35% to 40% are singletons. CDR1 and CDR2 (germline): MDHEN, SYDVKM. The CDR3 spans 12 residues. The V end was cut by 11 bases, the J end by 6 bases, with 16 bases between. This clonotype has a handful of counts. Input material: blood. V and J are TRBV28 and TRBJ1-1; tentative D call: TRBD1 (6 bases). The source is a man between 18 and 35 years old in good health. DNA for the CDR3: TGTGCCGCCTCTACAGGGTTCTCTGAAGCTTTCTTT. Encoded protein: CAASTGFSEAFF.